This is a list of T cell receptor beta chains from one sample in a study of memory CD4+ T cells and cytomegalovirus serostatus. Sequenced by immunoSEQ multiplex PCR; TCRdb stores in-frame clones only, minus some. This sample has 45,000 to 50,000 clones, with about three quarters found just once. Sample: memory CD4+ T cells from blood. These receptors all come from an adult in good health and CMV-seronegative. Both conserved end residues are part of each CDR3.

CASSLGPGKYEQYF TRBV11-1
CAWSVQGARLNTEAFF TRBV30
CASSQELLFSGYNEQFF TRBV4-3
CASSPRQAGGTDTQYF TRBV5-4
CASSPGLAGNRYEQYF TRBV14
CASSSGLAGGHSSYEQYF TRBV5-1
CASSRGEGGAGPYEQYF TRBV7-4
CASSFGPGQGPGNEQFF TRBV11-2
CASSQEPLGPTSGGEETQYF TRBV4-1
CASSEGGDGYTF TRBV6-1
CASSVVPSSYNEQFF TRBV9
CASSVSPSGGLSTDTQYF TRBV9
CASSSNRVHEQYF TRBV27
CAISDSGGADTQYF TRBV10-3
CASSRVPNEKLFF TRBV6-1
CASVEGNTIYF TRBV28
CASSRQGKNIQYF TRBV7-9
CASSLGVGETQYF TRBV7-3
CASSVSEPYNSPLHF TRBV9
CASRGLENEKLFF TRBV5-1
CAISYRQGGPNYEQYF TRBV10-3
CASTWGGYSNQPQHF TRBV5-8
CASSYPAGGLSTDTQYF TRBV9
CASSSTGQGNEQYF TRBV7-2
CASSLESGYNEQFF TRBV5-4
CSVNGRYYGYTF TRBV29-1
CASSPNRRGGNEKLFF TRBV27
CASSQGQDQETQYF TRBV5-1
CASSHRTGVNTGELFF TRBV7-9
CASSKRHVRHSNYGYTF TRBV21-1
CASSLSSGTAHNSPLHF TRBV5-6
CAISASGGLETQYF TRBV10-3
CASSLVSTDTQYF TRBV7-2
CASSQGEDRVSTDTQYF TRBV4-1
CAIHTDRENEQYF TRBV10-3
CASSNESARGQRGNQPQHF TRBV7-7
CSVEVQGRLYNEQFF TRBV29-1
CASSAERQGRGGYTF TRBV7-9
CASNLGQGVISPLHF TRBV21-1
CASSPHPGREGYGYTF TRBV7-2
CASSIVPGAYEQYF TRBV19
CASSLESNQPQHF TRBV28
CASSLVGQPVSGANVLTF TRBV5-1
CASSWQGAGNQPQHF TRBV19
CASTAPYPGYTF TRBV21-1
CASSQVSSGGYTF TRBV4-3
CAGDRSSSANVLTF TRBV10-1
CAISPEGDYNEQFF TRBV10-3
CASSIKWGRNSPLHF TRBV19
CASSPYPSASTDTQYF TRBV6-6
CSVHRQGSYEQYF TRBV29-1
CASSTSPPSQGHGYTF TRBV19
CASSLRAGGFTDTQYF TRBV7-8